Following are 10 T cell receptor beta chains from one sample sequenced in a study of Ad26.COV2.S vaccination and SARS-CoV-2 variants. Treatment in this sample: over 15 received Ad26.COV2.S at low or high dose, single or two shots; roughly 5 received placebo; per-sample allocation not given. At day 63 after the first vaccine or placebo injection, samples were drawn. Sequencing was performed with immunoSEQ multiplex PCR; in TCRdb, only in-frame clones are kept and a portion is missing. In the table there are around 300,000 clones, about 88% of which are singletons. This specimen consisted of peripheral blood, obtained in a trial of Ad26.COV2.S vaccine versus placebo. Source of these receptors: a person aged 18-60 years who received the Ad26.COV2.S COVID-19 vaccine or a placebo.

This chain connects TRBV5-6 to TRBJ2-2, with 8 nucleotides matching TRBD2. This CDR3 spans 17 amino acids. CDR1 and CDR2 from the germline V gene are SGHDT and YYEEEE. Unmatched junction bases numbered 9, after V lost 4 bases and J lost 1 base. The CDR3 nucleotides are TGTGCCAGCAGCCGGGAGGGGCTGGGGTTGAACACCGGGGAGCTGTTTTTT. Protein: CASSREGLGLNTGELFF.

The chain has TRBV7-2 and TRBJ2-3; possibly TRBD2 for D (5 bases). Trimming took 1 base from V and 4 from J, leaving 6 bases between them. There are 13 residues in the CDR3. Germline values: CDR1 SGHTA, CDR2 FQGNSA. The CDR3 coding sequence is TGTGCCAGCAGCTTAGAGCGGTCAGATACGCAGTATTTT. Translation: CASSLERSDTQYF.

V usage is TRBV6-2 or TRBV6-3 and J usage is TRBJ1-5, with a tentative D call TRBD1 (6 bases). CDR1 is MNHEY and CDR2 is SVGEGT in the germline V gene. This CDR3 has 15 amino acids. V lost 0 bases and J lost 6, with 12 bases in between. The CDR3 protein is CASSYSNQGLQPQHF. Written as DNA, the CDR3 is TGTGCCAGCAGTTACTCGAATCAGGGGCTTCAGCCCCAGCATTTT.

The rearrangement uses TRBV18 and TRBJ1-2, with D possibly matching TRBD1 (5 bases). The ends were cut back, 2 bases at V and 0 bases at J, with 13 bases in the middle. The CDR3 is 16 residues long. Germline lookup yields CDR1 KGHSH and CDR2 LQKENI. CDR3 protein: CASSPGLQATNYGYTF. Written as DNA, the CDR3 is TGTGCCAGCTCACCAGGTTTACAGGCTACTAACTATGGCTACACCTTC.

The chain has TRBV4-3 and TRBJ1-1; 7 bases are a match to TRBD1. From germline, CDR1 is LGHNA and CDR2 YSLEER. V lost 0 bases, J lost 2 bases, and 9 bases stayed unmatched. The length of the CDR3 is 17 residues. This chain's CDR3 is CASSQEIGGQPNTEAFF. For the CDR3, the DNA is TGCGCCAGCAGCCAAGAAATAGGGGGCCAACCAAACACTGAAGCTTTCTTT.

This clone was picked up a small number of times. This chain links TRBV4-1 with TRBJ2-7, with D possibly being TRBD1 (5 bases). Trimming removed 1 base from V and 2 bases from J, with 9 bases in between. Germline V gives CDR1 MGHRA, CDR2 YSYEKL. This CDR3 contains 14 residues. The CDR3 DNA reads TGCGCCAGCAGCCAAGTGCAGGGAACCTACGAGCAGTACTTC. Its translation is CASSQVQGTYEQYF.

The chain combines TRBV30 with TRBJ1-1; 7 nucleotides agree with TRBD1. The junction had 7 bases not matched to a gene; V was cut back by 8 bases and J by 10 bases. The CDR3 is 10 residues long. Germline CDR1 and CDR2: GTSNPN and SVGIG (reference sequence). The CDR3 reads CAGGRGRAFF. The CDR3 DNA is TGTGCCGGGGGGAGGGGGCGAGCTTTCTTT.

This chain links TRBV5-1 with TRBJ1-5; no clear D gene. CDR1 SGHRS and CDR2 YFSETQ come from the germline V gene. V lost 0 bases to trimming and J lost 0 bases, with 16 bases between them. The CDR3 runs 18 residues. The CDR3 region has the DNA TGCGCCAGCAGCTTGGAAGGGTTATCAGGCCCTAGCAATCAGCCCCAGCATTTT. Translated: CASSLEGLSGPSNQPQHF.

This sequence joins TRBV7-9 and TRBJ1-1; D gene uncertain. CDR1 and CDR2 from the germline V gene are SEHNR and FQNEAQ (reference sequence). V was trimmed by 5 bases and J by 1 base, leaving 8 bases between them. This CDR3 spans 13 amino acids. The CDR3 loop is CASSPRSNTEAFF. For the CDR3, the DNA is TGTGCCAGCAGCCCTAGGTCGAACACTGAAGCTTTCTTT.

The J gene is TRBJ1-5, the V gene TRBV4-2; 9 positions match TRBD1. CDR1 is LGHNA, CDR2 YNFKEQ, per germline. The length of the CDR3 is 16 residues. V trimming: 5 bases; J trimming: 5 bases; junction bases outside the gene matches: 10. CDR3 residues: CASSSRQGGTHQPQHF. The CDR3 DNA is TGTGCCAGCAGCTCACGACAGGGGGGGACTCATCAGCCCCAGCATTTT.